This T cell receptor (beta chain) was found in a study of vaccination effects on CD4 cells after COVID-19. Study-wide results and limits: Infection-derived and vaccine-derived clones contracted markedly late after vaccination.

The table came from immunoSEQ multiplex PCR; TCRdb's copy has only in-frame clones and leaves some out. This sample has approximately 17,000 clones, with approximately 70% found just once. Concerning this clone itself: Its specificity is not known.

ViraFEST used viral peptide pools to expand antigen-specific CD4+ T cells before sequencing. Isolating CD4+ T cells followed less than 11 days of culture. As their vaccination, participants received two doses of either BNT162b2 or mRNA-1273. For each well, roughly 2 million PBMC were cultured with around 10 IU/ml IL-2 and 9 to 10 ug/ml peptides. Half the medium was replaced with IL-2 medium on days 3 and 7. Germline V gives CDR1 LNHNV, CDR2 YYDKDF (reference sequence). Trimming left V 1 base short and J 2 bases short, with 13 bases between. The CDR3 covers 16 residues. V gene TRBV15 combines with J gene TRBJ2-3; no definite D call. The sample was CD4+ T cells from PBMCs cultured with SARS-CoV-2 spike peptides, taken after COVID-19 vaccination. The TCR comes from a human donor who received a COVID-19 vaccine. CDR3 DNA: TGTGCCACCAGCAGAGGGGCGGAACTATACACAGATACGCAGTATTTT. Protein sequence: CATSRGAELYTDTQYF. Variable domain in full (rest from reference TRBV15 and TRBJ2-3): DAMVIQNPRYQVTQFGKPVTLSCSQTLNHNVMYWYQQKSSQAPKLLFHYYDKDFNNEADTPDNFQSRRPNTSFCFLDIRSPGLGDTAMYLCATSRGAELYTDTQYFGPGTRLTVL.